This T cell receptor beta chain stems from a study of long-term antiretroviral therapy in people with HIV. Version v3.0 of the immunoSEQ assay was performed at survey level. Here immunoSEQ multiplex PCR was the method, and the copy in TCRdb shows in-frame clones only, minus some. This sample carries 16,000 or so clones, around 87% of them seen once, and the ten largest clones take 12%. The CDR3 runs 15 residues. Germline-derived CDR1 and CDR2 are SGHRS and YFSETQ. V was shortened by 0 bases and J by 3 bases, with 12 bases between the two germline ends. This chain joins TRBV5-1 and TRBJ1-1; D is perhaps TRBD1 (6 bases). The sequences come from unsorted PBMCs, collected 0.7 years before starting antiretroviral therapy. This clonotype originated in a man aged 45 to 65 with HIV. CDR3 in amino acids: CASSLGGRTDTEAFF. CDR3 DNA sequence: TGCGCCAGCAGCTTGGGGGGGCGTACGGACACTGAAGCTTTCTTT.